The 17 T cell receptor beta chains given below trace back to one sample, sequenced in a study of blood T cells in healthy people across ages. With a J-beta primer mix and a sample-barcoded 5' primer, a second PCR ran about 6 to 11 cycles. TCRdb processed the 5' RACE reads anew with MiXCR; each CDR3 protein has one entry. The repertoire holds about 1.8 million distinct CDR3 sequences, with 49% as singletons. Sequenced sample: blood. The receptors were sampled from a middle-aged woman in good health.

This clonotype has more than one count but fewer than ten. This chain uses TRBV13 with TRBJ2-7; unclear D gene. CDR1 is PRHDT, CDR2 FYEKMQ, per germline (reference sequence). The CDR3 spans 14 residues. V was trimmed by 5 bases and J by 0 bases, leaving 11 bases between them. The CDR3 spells CASSGSNRSYEQYF. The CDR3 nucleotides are TGTGCCAGCAGCGGAAGTAATCGCTCCTACGAGCAGTACTTC.

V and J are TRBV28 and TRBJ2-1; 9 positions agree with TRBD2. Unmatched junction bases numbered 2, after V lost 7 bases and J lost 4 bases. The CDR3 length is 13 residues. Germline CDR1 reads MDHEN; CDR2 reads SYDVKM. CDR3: CASKGLAYNEQFF. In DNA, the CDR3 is TGTGCCAGCAAGGGACTAGCATACAATGAGCAGTTCTTC.

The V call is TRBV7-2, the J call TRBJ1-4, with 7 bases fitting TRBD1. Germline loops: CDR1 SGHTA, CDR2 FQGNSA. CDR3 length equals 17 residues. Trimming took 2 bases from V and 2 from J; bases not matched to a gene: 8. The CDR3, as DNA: TGTGCCAGCAGCTTACATTACAGGGGAAGCACTAATGAAAAACTGTTTTTT. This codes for CASSLHYRGSTNEKLFF.

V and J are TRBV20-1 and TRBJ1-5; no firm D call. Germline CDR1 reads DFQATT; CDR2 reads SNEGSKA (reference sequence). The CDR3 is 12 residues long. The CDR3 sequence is CNHLSLNQPQHF. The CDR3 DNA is TGCAATCACCTCTCCCTAAATCAGCCCCAGCATTTT.

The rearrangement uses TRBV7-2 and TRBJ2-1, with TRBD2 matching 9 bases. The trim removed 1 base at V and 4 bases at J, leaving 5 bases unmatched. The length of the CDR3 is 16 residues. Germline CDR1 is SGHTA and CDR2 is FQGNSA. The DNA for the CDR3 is TGTGCCAGCAGCTTAGGTAGCGGGGGCGAGTACAATGAGCAGTTCTTC. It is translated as CASSLGSGGEYNEQFF. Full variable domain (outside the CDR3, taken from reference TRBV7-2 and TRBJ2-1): GAGVSQSPSNKVTEKGKDVELRCDPISGHTALYWYRQSLGQGLEFLIYFQGNSAPDKSGLPSDRFSAERTGGSVSTLTIQRTQQEDSAVYLCASSLGSGGEYNEQFFGPGTRLTVL.

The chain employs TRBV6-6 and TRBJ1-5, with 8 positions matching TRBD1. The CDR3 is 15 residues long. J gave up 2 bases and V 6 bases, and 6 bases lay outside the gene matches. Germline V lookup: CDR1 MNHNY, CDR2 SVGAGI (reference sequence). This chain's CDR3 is CASRATGDGNQPQHF. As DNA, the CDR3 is TGTGCCAGCAGAGCGACAGGGGACGGCAATCAGCCCCAGCATTTT.

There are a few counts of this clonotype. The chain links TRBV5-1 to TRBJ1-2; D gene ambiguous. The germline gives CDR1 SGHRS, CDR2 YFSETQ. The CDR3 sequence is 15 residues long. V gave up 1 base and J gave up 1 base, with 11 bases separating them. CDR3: CASSLNLGNNYGYTF. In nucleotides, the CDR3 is TGCGCCAGCAGCTTGAACCTGGGAAATAACTATGGCTACACCTTC.

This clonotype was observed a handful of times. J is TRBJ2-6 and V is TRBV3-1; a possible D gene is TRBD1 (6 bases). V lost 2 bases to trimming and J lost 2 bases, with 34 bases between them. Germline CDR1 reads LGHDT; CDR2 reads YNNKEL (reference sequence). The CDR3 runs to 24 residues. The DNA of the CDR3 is TGTGCCAGCAGCCAAACGAGTGATGGACCTACCCCACAGGGCCTCTCCGCTGGGGCCAACGTCCTGACTTTC. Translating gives CASSQTSDGPTPQGLSAGANVLTF.

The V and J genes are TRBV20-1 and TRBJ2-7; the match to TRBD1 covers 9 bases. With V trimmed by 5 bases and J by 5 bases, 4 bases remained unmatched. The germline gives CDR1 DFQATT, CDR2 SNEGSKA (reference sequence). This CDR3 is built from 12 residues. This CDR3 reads CSAFTGGNEQYF. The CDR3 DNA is TGCAGTGCTTTCACAGGGGGCAACGAGCAGTACTTC.

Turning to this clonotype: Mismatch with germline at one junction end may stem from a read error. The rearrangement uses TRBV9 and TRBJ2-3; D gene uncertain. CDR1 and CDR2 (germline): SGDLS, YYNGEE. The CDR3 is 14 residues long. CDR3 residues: CTSSVRLSSDTQYF. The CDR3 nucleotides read TGTACCAGCAGCGTACGGCTTAGCTCAGATACGCAGTATTTT. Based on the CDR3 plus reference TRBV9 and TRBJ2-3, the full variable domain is DSGVTQTPKHLITATGQRVTLRCSPRSGDLSVYWYQQSLDQGLQFLIQYYNGEERAKGNILERFSAQQFPDLHSELNLSSLELGDSALYFCTSSVRLSSDTQYFGPGTRLTVL.

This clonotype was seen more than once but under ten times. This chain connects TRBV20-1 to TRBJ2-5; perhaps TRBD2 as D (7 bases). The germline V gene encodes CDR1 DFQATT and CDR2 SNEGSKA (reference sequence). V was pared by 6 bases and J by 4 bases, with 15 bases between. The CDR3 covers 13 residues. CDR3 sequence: CSAPPGGRETQYF. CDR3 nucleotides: TGCAGTGCCCCGCCGGGGGGCCGAGAGACCCAGTACTTC.

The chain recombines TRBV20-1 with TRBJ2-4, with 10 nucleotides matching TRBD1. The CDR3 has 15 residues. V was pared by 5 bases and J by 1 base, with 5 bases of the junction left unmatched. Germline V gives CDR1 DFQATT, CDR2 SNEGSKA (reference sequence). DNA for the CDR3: TGCAGTGCTTTAGACAGGGGGCTGGCCAAAAACATTCAGTACTTC. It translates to CSALDRGLAKNIQYF.

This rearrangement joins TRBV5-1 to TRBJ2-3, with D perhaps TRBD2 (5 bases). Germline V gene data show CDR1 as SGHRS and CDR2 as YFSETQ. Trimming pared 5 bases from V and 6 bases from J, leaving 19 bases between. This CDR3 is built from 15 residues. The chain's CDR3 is CASRYDYSVIDTQYF. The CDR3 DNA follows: TGCGCCAGCAGATATGACTATAGCGTTATCGATACGCAGTATTTT.

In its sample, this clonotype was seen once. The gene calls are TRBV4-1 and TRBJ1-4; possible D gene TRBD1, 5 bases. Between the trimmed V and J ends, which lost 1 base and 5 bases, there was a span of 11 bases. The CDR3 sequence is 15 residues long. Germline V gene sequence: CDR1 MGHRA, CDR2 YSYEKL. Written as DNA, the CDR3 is TGCGCCAGCAGCCAAGCAGAGGGGAGAAATGAAAAACTGTTTTTT. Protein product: CASSQAEGRNEKLFF.

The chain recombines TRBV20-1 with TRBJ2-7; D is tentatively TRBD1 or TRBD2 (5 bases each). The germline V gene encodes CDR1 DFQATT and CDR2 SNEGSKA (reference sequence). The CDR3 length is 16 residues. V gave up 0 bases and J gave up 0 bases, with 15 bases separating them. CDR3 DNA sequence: TGCAGTGCTAGAGACCCACCGGGACCAAGCTCCTACGAGCAGTACTTC. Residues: CSARDPPGPSSYEQYF.

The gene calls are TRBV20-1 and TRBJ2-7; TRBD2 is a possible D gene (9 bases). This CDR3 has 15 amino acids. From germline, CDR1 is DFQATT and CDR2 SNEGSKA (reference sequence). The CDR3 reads CSAGGRDRNPYEQYF. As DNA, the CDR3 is TGCAGCGCCGGCGGGAGGGACAGGAACCCCTACGAGCAGTACTTC.

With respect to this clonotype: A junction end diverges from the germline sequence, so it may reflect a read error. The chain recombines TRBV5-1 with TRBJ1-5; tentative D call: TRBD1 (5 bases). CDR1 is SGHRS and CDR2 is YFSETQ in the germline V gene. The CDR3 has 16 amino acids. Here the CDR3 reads CTSSLGTGSSNQPQHF. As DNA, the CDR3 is TGCACCAGCAGCTTGGGGACGGGGAGTAGCAATCAGCCCCAGCATTTT.